This T cell receptor (beta chain) was found in a study of cytomegalovirus exposure and HLA in healthy donors. Study findings and constraints: In vitro, a few CMV-associated chains proved specific for CMV antigens. Most TCR beta V segments were productive about 87% or about 30% of the time in an earlier analysis. CMV serostatus was the only immune exposure information that was available.

The V segment lost 2 bases and the J segment 3 bases; nucleotides outside the gene matches: 7. The CDR3 runs to 15 residues. Germline V lookup: CDR1 SNHLY, CDR2 FYNNEI. Worth noting for this clone: Antigen specificity is unknown.

Healthy bone marrow donors made up the cohort. 13 Jbeta primers and 60 Vbeta primers were used for the PCR. Repertoires were generated with immunoSEQ multiplex PCR, while TCRdb's copy carries only in-frame clones and drops some. The sample lists tens of thousands of clones; about three quarters were seen once. The TCR comes from a male donor in good health and CMV-seropositive. The chain joins TRBV2 to TRBJ2-7; 7 bases match TRBD2. Sequenced material: PBMCs. The CDR3 here is CASSERGELGYEQYF. The CDR3 nucleotides read TGTGCCAGCAGTGAACGGGGGGAGTTGGGCTACGAGCAGTACTTC.